The 28 T cell receptor beta chains below come from one sample, sequenced in a study of cytomegalovirus exposure and HLA in healthy donors (dated by TCRdb to 2016 to 2017). Library preparation used the immunoSEQ multiplex PCR assay. This is the immuneACCESS table as TCRdb keeps it, with only in-frame sequences that have V and J called. A part of the clones is gone; compared with another copy, unresolved V genes explain less than half, and the rest is unexplained. For this sample the table gives 180,000 or so clones, of which around 86% were detected only once. Of the sample, 6% to 8.5% is held by the ten largest clones. Specimen: PBMCs. The receptors were sampled from a young man in good health and CMV-seropositive.

This chain uses TRBV9 with TRBJ1-4; a weak D match, TRBD1 (6 bases). The CDR3 is made up of 14 amino acids. Germline values: CDR1 SGDLS, CDR2 YYNGEE. The V and J ends lost 4 bases and 7 bases respectively, with 14 bases between them. This CDR3 reads CASSTGTRAEKLFF. Written as DNA, the CDR3 is TGTGCCAGCAGCACCGGGACACGAGCTGAAAAACTGTTTTTT. Based on the CDR3 plus reference TRBV9 and TRBJ1-4, the full variable domain is DSGVTQTPKHLITATGQRVTLRCSPRSGDLSVYWYQQSLDQGLQFLIQYYNGEERAKGNILERFSAQQFPDLHSELNLSSLELGDSALYFCASSTGTRAEKLFFGSGTQLSVL.

The chain joins TRBV7-2 to TRBJ1-3; TRBD1 might be the D (5 bases). Germline-derived CDR1 and CDR2 are SGHTA and FQGNSA. Trimming took off 5 bases at V and 10 bases at J, with 27 bases between the two ends. CDR3 length equals 17 residues. CDR3 sequence reads: CASSPRGGELRRETIYF. The CDR3 DNA reads as TGTGCCAGCAGCCCCCGGGGAGGGGAGTTACGACGTGAAACCATATATTTT.

J is TRBJ1-5 and V is TRBV7-2; 8 bases line up with TRBD1. V shed 1 base and J 0 bases; nucleotides not matched to a gene: 5. CDR1 and CDR2 (germline): SGHTA, FQGNSA. The CDR3 loop spans 17 amino acids. The CDR3 reads CASSLGWTGNSNQPQHF. The CDR3 DNA reads TGTGCCAGCAGCTTAGGTTGGACAGGGAATAGCAATCAGCCCCAGCATTTT.

The sample holds a few counts of this clone. This sequence joins TRBV28 and TRBJ1-5; D remains unclear. The CDR3 covers 12 residues. CDR1 and CDR2 from the germline V gene are MDHEN and SYDVKM. Trimming shortened V by 4 bases and J by 3 bases, and 4 bases separated the two germline ends. DNA of the CDR3: TGTGCCAGCAGTTCCGCCAATCAGCCCCAGCATTTT. Amino acids: CASSSANQPQHF. Full variable domain (outside the CDR3, taken from reference TRBV28 and TRBJ1-5): DVKVTQSSRYLVKRTGEKVFLECVQDMDHENMFWYRQDPGLGLRLIYFSYDVKMKEKGDIPEGYSVSREKKERFSLILESASTNQTSMYLCASSSANQPQHFGDGTRLSIL.

The rearrangement links TRBV28 to TRBJ1-3; TRBD1 aligns across 9 bases. The CDR3 loop spans 17 amino acids. Trimming took 5 bases from V and 2 from J; bases not matched to a gene: 10. From germline, CDR1 is MDHEN and CDR2 SYDVKM. CDR3 DNA: TGTGCCAGCAGTCCGAACGCAGGACAGGGGACTGGAAACACCATATATTTT. Translation gives CASSPNAGQGTGNTIYF.

The chain uses TRBV6-5 and TRBJ2-1; TRBD1 agrees at 7 bases. Per germline, CDR1 MNHEY and CDR2 SVGAGI. V was pared by 2 bases and J by 8 bases, with 6 bases of the junction left unmatched. CDR3 size: 14 residues. The CDR3 sequence is CASSYDRAGDEQFF. The CDR3, as DNA: TGTGCCAGCAGTTACGACAGGGCAGGGGATGAGCAGTTCTTC.

This chain joins TRBV28 and TRBJ2-1; 9 bases are shared with TRBD1. CDR3 length equals 16 residues. CDR1 is MDHEN, CDR2 SYDVKM, per germline. V gave up 3 bases and J gave up 6 bases; unmatched junction bases: 9. The CDR3 loop reads CASSLTPGQGTNEQFF. Here the CDR3 DNA reads TGTGCCAGCAGTTTGACACCGGGACAGGGTACCAATGAGCAGTTCTTC. Drawing the rest from reference TRBV28 and TRBJ2-1, the complete variable domain is DVKVTQSSRYLVKRTGEKVFLECVQDMDHENMFWYRQDPGLGLRLIYFSYDVKMKEKGDIPEGYSVSREKKERFSLILESASTNQTSMYLCASSLTPGQGTNEQFFGPGTRLTVL.

The chain uses TRBV7-9 and TRBJ2-7; 9 positions match TRBD1. The CDR3 totals 17 residues. Germline loops: CDR1 SEHNR, CDR2 FQNEAQ (reference sequence). V trimming: 2 bases; J trimming: 5 bases; junction bases outside the gene matches: 13. CDR3 sequence: CASSLIRLQGAPDEQYF. The DNA of the CDR3 is TGTGCCAGCAGCTTAATTCGGTTACAGGGGGCCCCGGACGAGCAGTACTTC. The variable domain in full, with the rest retrieved from reference TRBV7-9 and TRBJ2-7, is DTGVSQNPRHKITKRGQNVTFRCDPISEHNRLYWYRQTLGQGPEFLTYFQNEAQLEKSRLLSDRFSAERPKGSFSTLEIQRTEQGDSAMYLCASSLIRLQGAPDEQYFGPGTRLTVT.

V and J are TRBV5-4 and TRBJ2-1; 13 positions agree with TRBD2. The ends lost 4 bases at V and 2 bases at J; junction bases unmatched: 3. This CDR3 region has 16 residues. Germline V CDR1 and CDR2: SGHNT, YYREEE (reference sequence). CDR3 sequence (DNA): TGTGCCAGCAGCGGGGGACTAGCGGGGCCCTACAATGAGCAGTTCTTC. Translated, it gives CASSGGLAGPYNEQFF.

This chain joins TRBV30 and TRBJ2-1; 8 positions match TRBD2. Looked up from germline, CDR1 is GTSNPN and CDR2 is SVGIG (reference sequence). CDR3 size: 13 residues. The V segment lost 5 bases and the J segment 8 bases; nucleotides outside the gene matches: 8. The CDR3 DNA reads TGTGCCTGGTTCGGGGGGGCCGGGGATGAGCAGTTCTTC. This sequence encodes CAWFGGAGDEQFF.

This chain uses TRBV7-9 with TRBJ2-7; D tentatively fits TRBD1 or TRBD2 (5 bases each). V was shortened by 1 base and J by 7 bases, with 14 bases between the two germline ends. Looked up from germline, CDR1 is SEHNR and CDR2 is FQNEAQ (reference sequence). This CDR3 contains 14 residues. CDR3 sequence: CASSLGSAWGEQYF. As DNA, the CDR3 is TGTGCCAGCAGCTTAGGAAGCGCTTGGGGGGAGCAGTACTTC.

J is TRBJ1-4 and V is TRBV5-1, with D unresolved. CDR3 length: 14 residues. The ends were cut back, 3 bases at V and 3 bases at J, with 9 bases in the middle. CDR1 is SGHRS, CDR2 YFSETQ, per germline. CDR3 residues: CASSSTAANEKLFF. The CDR3 nucleotides read TGCGCCAGCAGCTCGACCGCTGCTAATGAAAAACTGTTTTTT.

The gene calls are TRBV4-1 and TRBJ1-5, with TRBD1 as a possible D gene (6 bases). V was shortened by 0 bases and J by 4 bases, with 16 bases between the two germline ends. The CDR3 has 17 residues. Germline-derived CDR1 and CDR2 are MGHRA and YSYEKL. The CDR3 DNA sequence: TGCGCCAGCAGCCAAGATCATCCGGGGGCAAGGAATCAGCCCCAGCATTTT. Its translation: CASSQDHPGARNQPQHF.

This clone appeared once. The rearrangement uses TRBV2 and TRBJ2-2; D call uncertain. The length of the CDR3 is 14 residues. Germline V gene data show CDR1 as SNHLY and CDR2 as FYNNEI. V was cut by 3 bases and J by 0 bases, with 5 bases left in between. CDR3 sequence (DNA): TGTGCCAGCAGTGAGGGTCCGAACACCGGGGAGCTGTTTTTT. Residues: CASSEGPNTGELFF.

This clone was counted a single time. The CDR3 DNA follows: TGTGCCAGCAGCGCCAGAGTCGGAGGGAACGTCCTGACTTTC. Translation gives CASSARVGGNVLTF. J is TRBJ2-6 and V is TRBV9; TRBD2 might be the D (6 bases). CDR1 is SGDLS and CDR2 is YYNGEE in the germline V gene. V lost 3 bases and J lost 10, with 14 bases in between. The CDR3 sequence is 14 residues long.

A single count supports this clone. The gene calls are TRBV7-8 and TRBJ1-2; perhaps TRBD1 as D (5 bases). Germline V gene data show CDR1 as SGHVS and CDR2 as FQNEAQ. The CDR3 length is 16 residues. V lost 2 bases and J lost 4, with 17 bases in between. The CDR3 region is CASSLSGTQDPYGYTF. CDR3 DNA: TGTGCCAGCAGCTTAAGCGGGACCCAGGACCCCTATGGCTACACCTTC.

This clone appeared a few times. This sequence joins TRBV11-2 and TRBJ2-7, with 8 bases identical to TRBD1. CDR1 and CDR2 from the germline V gene are SGHAT and FQNNGV. J gave up 5 bases and V 1 base, and 4 bases lay outside the gene matches. The CDR3 has 14 residues. The CDR3 DNA reads as TGTGCCAGCAGCTTAGTACAGGGGGGTAACGAGCAGTACTTC. Protein: CASSLVQGGNEQYF.

V usage is TRBV30 and J usage is TRBJ1-2; 8 positions match TRBD1. V was pared by 1 base and J by 4 bases, with 11 bases of the junction left unmatched. This CDR3 is built from 16 residues. Germline loops: CDR1 GTSNPN, CDR2 SVGIG (reference sequence). CDR3 loop: CAWSGTTGVVAYGYTF. CDR3 DNA sequence: TGTGCCTGGAGTGGCACGACAGGGGTAGTCGCCTATGGCTACACCTTC.

The chain has TRBV27 and TRBJ1-4; D is possibly TRBD1 (5 bases). V was trimmed by 0 bases and J by 8 bases, leaving 7 bases between them. Germline assignment: CDR1 MNHEY and CDR2 SMNVEV (reference sequence). This CDR3 has 13 amino acids. The CDR3, as DNA: TGTGCCAGCAGTTTATCTGCAGGGGAAAAACTGTTTTTT. Amino acids: CASSLSAGEKLFF.

CDR3 in amino acids: CASSLTSGGAKETQYF. CDR3 bases: TGCGCCAGCAGCTTGACTAGCGGGGGGGCTAAAGAGACCCAGTACTTC. The chain combines TRBV5-1 with TRBJ2-5; TRBD2 agrees at 13 bases. Losses at the gene ends were 1 base for V and 3 bases for J; bases not matched to a gene: 3. Germline loops: CDR1 SGHRS, CDR2 YFSETQ. The CDR3 totals 16 residues.

V is TRBV7-9 and J is TRBJ1-1; 7 bases map to TRBD1. The CDR3 spans 14 residues. The J segment lost 1 base and the V segment lost 6 bases, leaving 5 bases of the junction unmatched. Germline-derived CDR1 and CDR2 are SEHNR and FQNEAQ (reference sequence). Here the CDR3 DNA reads TGTGCCAGCAGGGTGGGACAGAGGAACACTGAAGCTTTCTTT. Translated, it gives CASRVGQRNTEAFF.

The V and J genes are TRBV2 and TRBJ2-3; no reliable D call. This CDR3 is 12 amino acids long. Trimming removed 3 bases at V and 6 bases at J, with 7 bases between. Germline V lookup: CDR1 SNHLY, CDR2 FYNNEI. CDR3 region: CASSDPSDTQYF. For the CDR3, the DNA is TGTGCCAGCAGTGATCCCTCCGATACGCAGTATTTT.

The CDR3 reads CASSLVQVQETQYF. The CDR3 DNA follows: TGTGCCAGCAGCTTGGTACAGGTCCAAGAGACCCAGTACTTC. The chain uses TRBV5-4 and TRBJ2-5; a possible D gene is TRBD1 (5 bases). CDR1 and CDR2 (germline): SGHNT, YYREEE (reference sequence). The V and J ends lost 0 bases and 1 base respectively, with 7 bases between them. The CDR3 loop spans 14 amino acids.

The chain recombines TRBV19 with TRBJ2-1; the match to TRBD1 covers 10 bases. The CDR3 sequence is 17 residues long. V shed 4 bases and J 0 bases; nucleotides not matched to a gene: 6. Germline values: CDR1 LNHDA, CDR2 SQIVND (reference sequence). The CDR3 is CASSTDRGRSSYNEQFF. The CDR3 bases are TGTGCCAGTAGTACCGACAGGGGGCGAAGCTCCTACAATGAGCAGTTCTTC.

The V and J genes are TRBV2 and TRBJ1-2; D possibly corresponds to TRBD1 (6 bases). This CDR3 region has 13 residues. Trimming took 5 bases from V and 6 from J, leaving 13 bases between them. Per the germline V gene, CDR1 is SNHLY and CDR2 is FYNNEI. The CDR3, as DNA: TGTGCCAGCAGTAATACAGGGTTCGATGGCTACACCTTC. It codes for CASSNTGFDGYTF. The whole variable domain, remainder taken from reference TRBV2 and TRBJ1-2, is EPEVTQTPSHQVTQMGQEVILRCVPISNHLYFYWYRQILGQKVEFLVSFYNNEISEKSEIFDDQFSVERPDGSNFTLKIRSTKLEDSAMYFCASSNTGFDGYTFGSGTRLTVV.

V and J are TRBV4-3 and TRBJ2-7; D is unresolved. V was shortened by 3 bases and J by 1 base, with 13 bases between the two germline ends. Germline V gene data show CDR1 as LGHNA and CDR2 as YSLEER. This CDR3 has 15 amino acids. CDR3 bases: TGCGCCAGCAGCCACGATTACAGACAATCCTACGAGCAGTACTTC. It yields the protein CASSHDYRQSYEQYF.

The chain carries TRBV5-1 and TRBJ2-2; TRBD2 aligns across 10 bases. The V and J ends lost 5 bases and 1 base, in that order; junction bases with no gene match: 5. The CDR3 covers 16 residues. Germline CDR1 and CDR2: SGHRS and YFSETQ. The CDR3 nucleotides are TGCGCCAGCAGGGAACTAGCGGGGAGGAACACCGGGGAGCTGTTTTTT. It specifies CASRELAGRNTGELFF.

The gene calls are TRBV6-1 and TRBJ1-1; D not certain. Trimming removed 11 bases from V and 1 base from J, with 8 bases in between. Germline-derived CDR1 and CDR2 are MNHNS and SASEGT. The CDR3 totals 11 residues. CDR3 loop: CAVRANTEAFF. As DNA, the CDR3 is TGTGCCGTCCGAGCGAACACTGAAGCTTTCTTT.